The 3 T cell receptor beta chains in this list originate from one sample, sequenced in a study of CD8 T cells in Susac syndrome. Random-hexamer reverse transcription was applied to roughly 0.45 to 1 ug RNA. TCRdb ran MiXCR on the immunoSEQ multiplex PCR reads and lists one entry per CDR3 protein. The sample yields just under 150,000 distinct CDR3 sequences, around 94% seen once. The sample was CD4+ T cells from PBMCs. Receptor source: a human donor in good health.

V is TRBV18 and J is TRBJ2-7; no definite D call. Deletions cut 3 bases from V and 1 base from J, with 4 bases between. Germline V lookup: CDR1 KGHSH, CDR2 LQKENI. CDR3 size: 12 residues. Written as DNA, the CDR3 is TGTGCCAGCTCACCGGGATCCTACGAGCAGTACTTC. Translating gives CASSPGSYEQYF.

CDR3 DNA sequence: TGTGCCAGCAGCAAAGGGGAGGACAGGGACACTGAAGCTTTCTTT. Encoded protein: CASSKGEDRDTEAFF. The chain links TRBV21-1 to TRBJ1-1; the table's TRBD1 call for D was not verified on the DNA. TRBV21-1 is given as a pseudogene. The CDR3 is 15 residues long.

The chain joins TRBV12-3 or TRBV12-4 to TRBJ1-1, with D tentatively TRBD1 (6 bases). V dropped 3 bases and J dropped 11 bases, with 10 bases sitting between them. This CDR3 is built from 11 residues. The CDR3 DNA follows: TGTGCCAGCAGTTTGGACAGTGCGGCTTTCTTT. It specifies CASSLDSAAFF.